The 9 T cell receptor beta chains reported below all come from one sample, sequenced in a study of T cell repertoires in cytomegalovirus infection. Their antigens remain unidentified. TCRdb re-analysed the reads in MiXCR, keeping a single row per CDR3 protein. The profile shows 200,000 or so distinct CDR3 sequences, about 39% of them singletons. Material: CD8+ T cells from cultured PBMCs, obtained from culture after CMV antigen stimulation. The source of these receptors is a human donor in good health (CMV status not recorded). Some clones in this sample may be carry-over from other donors' samples.

This clonotype was detected a few times. CDR3 sequence: CASSSRLAGGPPVDGLYEQYF. DNA of the CDR3: TGTGCCAGCAGCTCCAGATTAGCGGGAGGGCCTCCCGTAGACGGTCTGTACGAGCAGTACTTC. The chain couples TRBV7-8 to TRBJ2-7; 11 bases fit TRBD2. The ends lost 4 bases at V and 4 bases at J; junction bases unmatched: 24. Per the germline V gene, CDR1 is SGHVS and CDR2 is FQNEAQ. CDR3 length: 21 residues.

The DNA for the CDR3 is TGTGCCAGCAGTCCGGCCAGGGCCTCCACCCTCCACTTT. Protein: CASSPARASTLHF. V usage is TRBV27 and J usage is TRBJ1-6; tentative D call: TRBD1 (5 bases). Germline loops: CDR1 MNHEY, CDR2 SMNVEV (reference sequence). The V end was cut by 5 bases, the J end by 14 bases, with 16 bases between. The CDR3 covers 13 residues.

This clonotype was counted a few times. DNA of the CDR3: TGTGCCAGTAGTATGACAGGCGGAGGGACTGAAGCTTTCTTT. As protein: CASSMTGGGTEAFF. J is TRBJ1-1 and V is TRBV19; maybe TRBD1 (6 bases). The germline gives CDR1 LNHDA, CDR2 SQIVND (reference sequence). Trimming cost V 3 bases and J 5 bases, with 13 bases left between them. There are 14 residues in the CDR3.

The genes are TRBV28 and TRBJ2-2, with TRBD1 identical over 7 bases. The CDR3 is made up of 14 amino acids. J was trimmed by 6 bases and V by 5 bases; bases with no gene match: 6. The V gene's germline CDR1 is MDHEN and CDR2 SYDVKM. The DNA for the CDR3 is TGTGCCAGCAGTCCACTGGACAGGCCCGGGGAGCTGTTTTTT. Amino acids: CASSPLDRPGELFF.

The chain combines TRBV7-6 with TRBJ2-7; 10 bases map to TRBD2. Germline CDR1 SGHVS, CDR2 FNYEAQ. J gave up 5 bases and V 5 bases, and 6 bases lay outside the gene matches. The CDR3 totals 14 residues. The CDR3 reads CASSPRTSGHEQYF. CDR3 nucleotide sequence: TGTGCCAGCAGCCCTCGGACTAGCGGTCACGAGCAGTACTTC. Looking up the rest from reference TRBV7-6 and TRBJ2-7 gives the full variable domain: GAGVSQSPRYKVTKRGQDVALRCDPISGHVSLYWYRQALGQGPEFLTYFNYEAQQDKSGLPNDRFSAERPEGSISTLTIQRTEQRDSAMYRCASSPRTSGHEQYFGPGTRLTVT.

For the CDR3, the DNA is TGCAGTGCTAGAGTAACGGGAGGGCGGACAGATACGCAGTATTTT. Translating it yields CSARVTGGRTDTQYF. The chain combines TRBV20-1 with TRBJ2-3; 8 nucleotides match TRBD2. This CDR3 is 15 amino acids long. J lost 3 bases, V lost 1 base, and 6 bases had no gene match. The germline gives CDR1 DFQATT, CDR2 SNEGSKA (reference sequence).

The chain combines TRBV5-6 with TRBJ2-5; TRBD2 matches 10 bases. V shed 2 bases, J shed 2 bases, and the junction held 3 bases outside the gene matches. The CDR3 contains 15 residues. The germline V gene encodes CDR1 SGHDT and CDR2 YYEEEE. CDR3 region: CASSFLAGVQETQYF. As DNA, the CDR3 is TGTGCCAGCAGCTTTCTAGCGGGGGTGCAAGAGACCCAGTACTTC.

The rearrangement joins TRBV7-6 to TRBJ1-5; tentative D call: TRBD1 (6 bases). This CDR3 region has 15 residues. Germline-derived CDR1 and CDR2 are SGHVS and FNYEAQ. V lost 5 bases to trimming and J lost 1 base, with 12 bases between them. As DNA, the CDR3 is TGTGCCAGCAGCGCACGGCAGGGGAGCAATCAGCCCCAGCATTTT. Amino acids: CASSARQGSNQPQHF.

V is TRBV4-2 and J is TRBJ1-5, with D perhaps matching TRBD1 (6 bases). Trimming cost V 1 base and J 2 bases, with 15 bases left between them. This CDR3 region has 17 residues. Germline assignment: CDR1 LGHNA and CDR2 YNFKEQ. CDR3 residues: CASSQAPGARGNQPQHF. In DNA form, the CDR3 reads TGTGCCAGCAGCCAAGCCCCGGGGGCGAGAGGCAATCAGCCCCAGCATTTT.